The clone carrying this T cell receptor beta chain has a handful of counts. Gene names are the mouse ones. The observed sequence ends 1 residue before the CDR3 terminus, with the missing tail filled in from the germline J gene. Libraries were prepared by immunoSEQ multiplex PCR; TCRdb keeps only in-frame clonotypes and omits some of them. The table lists roughly 2,700 clones, less than 50% of them singletons. V gave up 0 bases and J gave up 0 bases, with 8 bases separating them. Germline CDR1 reads SGHSN; CDR2 reads HYEKVE. This CDR3 region has 15 residues. This entry comes from a study of tissue T cells after allogeneic stem cell transplantation. Time point defined: mouse harvest day 14 after allogeneic transplant. Tail vein injection delivered 10^7 T-cell-depleted bone marrow cells and 10^6 splenic CD5+ T cells.

The sequenced sample consisted of gut tissue. This clonotype was obtained from a female BALB/c mouse given C57BL/6 T cells with graft-versus-host disease after an allogeneic hematopoietic cell transplant. The V and J genes are TRBV12-1 and TRBJ1-3; weak D call: TRBD1 (6 bases). CDR3 bases read: TGTGCCAGCTCTCTCCAGGGGTCTTCTGGAAATACGCTCTAT. Protein product: CASSLQGSSGNTLY. The CDR3 as a whole reads CASSLQGSSGNTLYF.